A single sample gave rise to the 20 T cell receptor beta chains below, sequenced in a study of T cells expressing NK-cell markers. TCRdb re-called the 5' RACE reads and catalogs CDR3 proteins one per entry, DNA excluded. The data include 200,000 to 300,000 distinct CDR3 sequences; the top ten clones carry around 0.4%. Input material: blood T cells: a sorted CD56 or NKG2C T cell subset, CD4+ or CD8+ T cells, or bulk PBMC T cells (not recorded which). The receptors come from a man between 18 and 35 years old in good health.

This chain connects TRBV12-3 or TRBV12-4 to TRBJ2-1; TCRdb designates TRBD2, a call that cannot be tested without DNA. The CDR3 loop spans 15 amino acids. The chain's CDR3 is CASSLAGTSGSEQFF.

The J gene is TRBJ2-3, the V gene TRBV15; TCRdb's D call, TRBD1, is unchecked because there is no DNA. This CDR3 region has 14 residues. Germline CDR1 LNHNV, CDR2 YYDKDF (reference sequence). The CDR3 loop reads CAVRDREISDTQYF.

The chain carries TRBV20-1 and TRBJ2-5. CDR3 length equals 15 residues. The germline V gene encodes CDR1 DFQATT and CDR2 SNEGSKA (reference sequence). CDR3 in amino acids: CSAREVRSPQETQYF.

The genes are TRBV29-1 and TRBJ1-2; TCRdb's assignment of TRBD1 cannot be checked, as there is no DNA. The CDR3 covers 13 residues. In germline, CDR1 is SQVTM, CDR2 ANQGSEA. The CDR3: CSVVGDRGEGYTF.

This chain uses TRBV15 with TRBJ1-1; the D call of TRBD1 rests on TCRdb alone, since no DNA is present to check it. Per the germline V gene, CDR1 is LNHNV and CDR2 is YYDKDF (reference sequence). This CDR3 is 15 amino acids long. This chain's CDR3 is CATSALQGSGTEAFF.

The chain uses TRBV9 and TRBJ2-1; TCRdb picks TRBD2, but there is no DNA to check that call. Germline values: CDR1 SGDLS, CDR2 YYNGEE. The CDR3 totals 16 residues. This CDR3 is CASSPGSLAEGNEQFF.

The gene calls are TRBV6-1 and TRBJ2-1; the D call of TRBD1 rests on TCRdb alone, since no DNA is present to check it. This CDR3 is built from 13 residues. Germline V gene lookup returns CDR1 MNHNS and CDR2 SASEGT. The CDR3 spells CASRDPDGREQFF.

V gene TRBV4-2 combines with J gene TRBJ2-3; absent DNA, TCRdb's TRBD1 call cannot be checked. Germline V lookup: CDR1 LGHNA, CDR2 YNFKEQ. This CDR3 has 15 residues. CDR3 residues: CASSQVIRDTDTQYF.

The gene calls are TRBV20-1 and TRBJ2-3; lacking DNA, the TRBD1 call made by TCRdb goes unchecked. This CDR3 contains 14 residues. Germline V lookup: CDR1 DFQATT, CDR2 SNEGSKA (reference sequence). CDR3 region: CSATGTGSTDTQYF.

The J gene is TRBJ2-2, the V gene TRBV27; TCRdb's D call, TRBD2, is unchecked because there is no DNA. CDR1 and CDR2 (germline): MNHEY, SMNVEV (reference sequence). The CDR3 length is 18 residues. This CDR3 reads CASSFWRLARTGTGELFF.

The V gene is TRBV6-5, the J gene TRBJ2-1; without DNA, the TCRdb call of TRBD2 cannot be checked. Looked up from germline, CDR1 is MNHEY and CDR2 is SVGAGI. This CDR3 spans 17 amino acids. CDR3 residues: CASSYPSRGGTYNEQFF.

The V call is TRBV7-8, the J call TRBJ1-4. CDR1 is SGHVS and CDR2 is FQNEAQ in the germline V gene. The CDR3 sequence is 16 residues long. Here the CDR3 reads CASSLGRGAANEKLFF.

This rearrangement joins TRBV5-4 to TRBJ2-3; TCRdb's D call, TRBD2, is unchecked because there is no DNA. CDR3 length equals 15 residues. Germline CDR1 reads SGHNT; CDR2 reads YYREEE (reference sequence). The CDR3 protein is CASSDRGLGLATQYF.

J is TRBJ2-5 and V is TRBV18. From germline, CDR1 is KGHSH and CDR2 LQKENI. This CDR3 region has 12 residues. The CDR3 loop is CASSPFGETQYF.

The chain uses TRBV5-1 and TRBJ1-3; checking the TCRdb D call of TRBD1 is not possible without DNA. The CDR3 is made up of 14 amino acids. Germline loops: CDR1 SGHRS, CDR2 YFSETQ. CDR3 amino acids: CASSTQGAGNTIYF. Using reference TRBV5-1 and TRBJ1-3 for the parts outside the CDR3, the full variable domain is KAGVTQTPRYLIKTRGQQVTLSCSPISGHRSVSWYQQTPGQGLQFLFEYFSETQRNKGNFPGRFSGRQFSNSRSEMNVSTLELGDSALYLCASSTQGAGNTIYFGEGSWLTVV.

This chain links TRBV11-2 with TRBJ2-7; TCRdb picks TRBD1, but there is no DNA to check that call. The germline V gene encodes CDR1 SGHAT and CDR2 FQNNGV. This CDR3 spans 13 amino acids. The CDR3 here is CASSLFATEQQYF.

The chain has TRBV18 and TRBJ2-4; TCRdb proposes TRBD1, but this gene call is untestable without DNA. The CDR3 extends over 15 amino acids. Germline CDR1 is KGHSH and CDR2 is LQKENI. CDR3 protein: CASSPEGRPGNIQYF. The variable domain in full, completed from reference TRBV18 and TRBJ2-4, reads NAGVMQNPRHLVRRRGQEARLRCSPMKGHSHVYWYRQLPEEGLKFMVYLQKENIIDESGMPKERFSAEFPKEGPSILRIQQVVRGDSAAYFCASSPEGRPGNIQYFGAGTRLSVL.

This chain connects TRBV30 to TRBJ2-3; checking the TCRdb D call of TRBD1 is not possible without DNA. This CDR3 has 13 amino acids. In germline, CDR1 is GTSNPN, CDR2 SVGIG (reference sequence). The CDR3 loop is CAWNGQGWNTQYF.

The rearrangement links TRBV20-1 to TRBJ1-1; the D gene TCRdb calls, TRBD1, cannot be checked with no DNA. Germline V gene lookup returns CDR1 DFQATT and CDR2 SNEGSKA (reference sequence). The length of the CDR3 is 14 residues. CDR3 residues: CSARDQGATTEAFF.

The chain has TRBV5-5 and TRBJ2-2; TCRdb gives TRBD2 as the D gene, but with no DNA this cannot be confirmed. Germline V CDR1 and CDR2: SGHKS, YYEKEE (reference sequence). The CDR3 loop spans 15 amino acids. The CDR3 protein is CASSLWLAKPGELFF.